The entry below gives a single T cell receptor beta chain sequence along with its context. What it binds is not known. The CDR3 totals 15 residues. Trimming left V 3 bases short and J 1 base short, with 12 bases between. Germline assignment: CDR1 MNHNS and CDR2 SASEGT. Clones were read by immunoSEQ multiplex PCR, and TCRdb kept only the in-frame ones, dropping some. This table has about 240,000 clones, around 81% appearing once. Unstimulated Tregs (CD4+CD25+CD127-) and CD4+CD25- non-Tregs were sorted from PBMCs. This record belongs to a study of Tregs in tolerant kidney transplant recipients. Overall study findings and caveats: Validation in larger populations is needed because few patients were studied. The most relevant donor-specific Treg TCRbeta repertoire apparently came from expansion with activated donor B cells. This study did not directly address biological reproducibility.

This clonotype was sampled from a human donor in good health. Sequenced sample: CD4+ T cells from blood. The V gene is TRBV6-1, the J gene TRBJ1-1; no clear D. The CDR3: CASSEYPTGNTEAFF. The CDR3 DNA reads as TGTGCCAGCAGTGAGTACCCAACCGGGAACACTGAAGCTTTCTTT.